Included here is one TCR beta chain sequence, with context. The CDR3 runs to 14 residues. V gave up 8 bases and J gave up 5 bases; unmatched junction bases: 11. Per the germline V gene, CDR1 is SGHAT and CDR2 is FQDESV (reference sequence). The data originate from a study of blood T cell repertoires in COVID-19. Study background: The study drew acute and convalescent COVID-19 samples from the United States, Italy and Spain.

TCRdb's table, derived via immunoSEQ multiplex PCR, lists solely in-frame clones and lacks some. The table lists 300,000 to 350,000 clones, 85% to 90% of them singletons, with about 4.5% in the top ten. Participants were aged 18 to 89 years, lived in about 26 US areas, and enrolled virtually. Donors were grouped by their self-reported clinical history. Sequenced material: PBMCs or T cells enriched from blood (not recorded which). This rearrangement joins TRBV11-1 to TRBJ1-1; 7 positions agree with TRBD1. This TCR was sampled from a young woman with acute COVID-19. This CDR3 reads CASQETGDWTEAFF. The CDR3 DNA sequence: TGTGCCAGCCAGGAAACAGGGGATTGGACTGAAGCTTTCTTT.